A single sample is the source of the 21 T cell receptor beta chains below, sequenced in a study of blood T cell repertoires in COVID-19. Sequenced by immunoSEQ multiplex PCR; TCRdb stores in-frame clones only, minus some. The sample shows 150,000 to 180,000 clones, about 90% of them seen only once. The sequenced material came from peripheral blood. These receptors were obtained from a man in his fifties or sixties with acute or convalescent COVID-19.

This clone was detected once. The rearrangement joins TRBV11-2 to TRBJ2-7; D not certain. The CDR3 has 12 amino acids. CDR1 and CDR2 (germline): SGHAT, FQNNGV. V was pared by 1 base and J by 6 bases, with 7 bases between. CDR3 DNA sequence: TGTGCCAGCAGCTTAGGAGCTAGCGAGCAGTACTTC. Residues: CASSLGASEQYF.

This sequence joins TRBV19 and TRBJ1-5; maybe TRBD1 (5 bases). Germline V gives CDR1 LNHDA, CDR2 SQIVND (reference sequence). V shed 6 bases and J shed 5 bases, with 14 bases lying between them. This CDR3 spans 14 amino acids. CDR3 DNA: TGTGCCAGTAGGCTCACAGGTGGTCATCAGCCCCAGCATTTT. It yields the protein CASRLTGGHQPQHF.

The chain is built from TRBV27 and TRBJ2-1; 8 bases are a match to TRBD2. The CDR3 runs 14 residues. V dropped 6 bases and J dropped 6; count of bases not matched to a gene: 7. The germline gives CDR1 MNHEY, CDR2 SMNVEV (reference sequence). The CDR3 region has the DNA TGTGCCAGCAGAGCTTTAGCGGGAAGCAATGAGCAGTTCTTC. It translates to CASRALAGSNEQFF.

The gene calls are TRBV2 and TRBJ2-4; no clear D gene. The CDR3 covers 11 residues. Trimming left V 8 bases short and J 1 base short, with 3 bases between. From germline, CDR1 is SNHLY and CDR2 FYNNEI. CDR3 nucleotide sequence: TGTGCCAGCCTCGCCAAAAACATTCAGTACTTC. It yields the protein CASLAKNIQYF. Variable domain in full (rest from reference TRBV2 and TRBJ2-4): EPEVTQTPSHQVTQMGQEVILRCVPISNHLYFYWYRQILGQKVEFLVSFYNNEISEKSEIFDDQFSVERPDGSNFTLKIRSTKLEDSAMYFCASLAKNIQYFGAGTRLSVL.

J is TRBJ2-7 and V is TRBV7-8; TRBD2 is a possible D gene (6 bases). Germline CDR1 and CDR2: SGHVS and FQNEAQ. Trimming pared 1 base from V and 1 base from J, leaving 8 bases between. The CDR3 is 14 residues long. The CDR3 DNA is TGTGCCAGCAGCTTAGGCGGGAAATCCTACGAGCAGTACTTC. Its protein is CASSLGGKSYEQYF.

The genes are TRBV6-5 and TRBJ1-1; D remains ambiguous. Trimming took off 9 bases at V and 7 bases at J, with 9 bases between the two ends. Germline CDR1 reads MNHEY; CDR2 reads SVGAGI. CDR3 length: 10 amino acids. CDR3: CASRQYEAFF. CDR3 bases: TGTGCCAGTCGACAATATGAAGCTTTCTTT.

CDR3 nucleotide sequence: TGTGCCAGCAGCCAAGTGGGAGTCAATGAGCAGTTCTTC. This sequence encodes CASSQVGVNEQFF. The genes are TRBV5-4 and TRBJ2-1, with D perhaps TRBD2 (5 bases). The CDR3 spans 13 residues. Looked up from germline, CDR1 is SGHNT and CDR2 is YYREEE (reference sequence). The V end was cut by 4 bases, the J end by 6 bases, with 11 bases between.

The J gene is TRBJ2-7, the V gene TRBV10-2; 7 nucleotides match TRBD1. The junction had 4 bases not matched to a gene; V was cut back by 2 bases and J by 3 bases. Germline assignment: CDR1 WSHSY and CDR2 SAAADI. This CDR3 spans 14 amino acids. The CDR3 bases are TGCGCCAGCAGTGAGAGTCAGGGGGACTACGAGCAGTACTTC. Protein sequence: CASSESQGDYEQYF.

This chain joins TRBV5-5 and TRBJ2-1, with TRBD2 matching over 10 bases. The germline V gene has CDR1 SGHKS and CDR2 YYEKEE (reference sequence). V was clipped by 0 bases and J by 10 bases; unmatched bases: 1. The CDR3 extends over 13 amino acids. The CDR3 protein is CASSLELAGEQFF. CDR3 DNA: TGTGCCAGCAGCTTGGAACTAGCGGGGGAGCAGTTCTTC. The variable domain in full, with the rest retrieved from reference TRBV5-5 and TRBJ2-1, is DAGVTQSPTHLIKTRGQQVTLRCSPISGHKSVSWYQQVLGQGPQFIFQYYEKEERGRGNFPDRFSARQFPNYSSELNVNALLLGDSALYLCASSLELAGEQFFGPGTRLTVL.

This clone was found a few times. Sequence at one end of the junction differs from germline and may be a read error. J is TRBJ1-2 and V is TRBV5-1; 9 bases are a match to TRBD1. Germline CDR1 and CDR2: SGHRS and YFSETQ. This CDR3 spans 14 amino acids. As DNA, the CDR3 is TGCGCCACCAGCGATGGACAGGGGAACTATGGCTACACCTTC. It translates to CATSDGQGNYGYTF.

The genes are TRBV20-1 and TRBJ2-3; D gene uncertain. Germline-derived CDR1 and CDR2 are DFQATT and SNEGSKA (reference sequence). The germline V and J ends were trimmed by 2 bases and 6 bases, with 6 bases remaining between them. The CDR3 covers 11 residues. The CDR3 DNA follows: TGCAGTGCTAGACAGTTGGATACGCAGTATTTT. This sequence encodes CSARQLDTQYF.

The V call is TRBV5-1, the J call TRBJ2-2; weak D call: TRBD2 (6 bases). Deletions cut 0 bases from V and 5 bases from J, with 11 bases between. Germline loops: CDR1 SGHRS, CDR2 YFSETQ. The CDR3 has 15 residues. The CDR3 here is CASSLGGGGTGELFF. As DNA, the CDR3 is TGCGCCAGCAGCTTGGGCGGAGGAGGGACCGGGGAGCTGTTTTTT.

The V call is TRBV3-1 (or the pseudogene TRBV3-2), the J call TRBJ2-6; no reliable D call. The CDR3 length is 17 residues. Looked up from germline, CDR1 is LGHDT and CDR2 is YNNKEL (reference sequence). Trimming removed 5 bases from V and 5 bases from J, with 19 bases in between. The CDR3 DNA reads as TGTGCCAGCAGCGCATCCTCCGCAGGCCCTCGGGCCAACGTCCTGACTTTC. It codes for CASSASSAGPRANVLTF.

This clone was observed a single time. The V and J genes are TRBV18 and TRBJ1-3; tentative D call: TRBD1 (5 bases). This CDR3 contains 14 residues. Germline lookup yields CDR1 KGHSH and CDR2 LQKENI. V dropped 3 bases and J dropped 4 bases, with 10 bases sitting between them. In DNA, the CDR3 is TGTGCCAGCTCACCTGGGGGGACCGGAAACACCATATATTTT. Protein: CASSPGGTGNTIYF.

The chain has TRBV10-3 and TRBJ2-1; 7 bases line up with TRBD1. Germline V lookup: CDR1 ENHRY, CDR2 SYGVKD. V shed 4 bases, J shed 4 bases, and the junction held 7 bases outside the gene matches. The CDR3 is 15 residues long. The CDR3 reads CAISGSGTEYNEQFF. The CDR3, as DNA: TGTGCCATCAGTGGGTCCGGGACAGAATACAATGAGCAGTTCTTC.

CDR3 sequence: CASSLETGDQPQHF. The CDR3 nucleotides are TGTGCCAGCAGCTTAGAGACAGGGGATCAGCCCCAGCATTTT. The V gene is TRBV7-9, the J gene TRBJ1-5; 8 positions match TRBD1. Germline V gene sequence: CDR1 SEHNR, CDR2 FQNEAQ (reference sequence). V lost 1 base, J lost 5 bases, and 1 base stayed unmatched. This CDR3 comprises 14 residues.

The chain joins TRBV10-3 to TRBJ1-5, with D possibly being TRBD1 (6 bases). The CDR3 is made up of 14 amino acids. Germline CDR1 is ENHRY and CDR2 is SYGVKD. The V end was cut by 3 bases, the J end by 2 bases, with 8 bases between. The CDR3 spells CAISESGGNQPQHF. Written as DNA, the CDR3 is TGTGCCATCAGTGAATCAGGGGGCAATCAGCCCCAGCATTTT.

The chain joins TRBV11-2 to TRBJ1-1, with D possibly TRBD1 on 5 matching bases. This CDR3 has 15 amino acids. V lost 3 bases and J lost 4, with 15 bases in between. CDR1 is SGHAT and CDR2 is FQNNGV in the germline V gene. The CDR3: CASSFGQGRFTEAFF. The CDR3 DNA reads TGTGCCAGCAGCTTTGGGCAGGGCAGGTTCACTGAAGCTTTCTTT.

V and J are TRBV18 and TRBJ1-1; 7 bases align to TRBD1. The CDR3 runs to 16 residues. J was trimmed by 3 bases and V by 1 base; bases with no gene match: 8. Germline V gene lookup returns CDR1 KGHSH and CDR2 LQKENI. CDR3 DNA sequence: TGTGCCAGCTCACCACGCCCGACAGGGTCAGACACTGAAGCTTTCTTT. Encoded protein: CASSPRPTGSDTEAFF.

The rearrangement uses TRBV7-3 and TRBJ2-5; D possibly corresponds to TRBD1 (5 bases). Germline V CDR1 and CDR2: SGHTA, FQGTGA. There are 12 residues in the CDR3. The V and J ends lost 5 bases and 7 bases respectively, with 11 bases between them. In DNA form, the CDR3 reads TGTGCCAGCAGCCCAGGGTTGGGGACCCAGTACTTC. Encoded protein: CASSPGLGTQYF.

The gene calls are TRBV4-2 and TRBJ1-1; TRBD1 is a possible D gene (6 bases). Germline CDR1 is LGHNA and CDR2 is YNFKEQ. The CDR3 runs 16 residues. V gave up 1 base and J gave up 2 bases, with 14 bases separating them. CDR3 coding DNA: TGTGCCAGCAGCCAAGCGGGGGGGCTAGGCAACACTGAAGCTTTCTTT. This encodes CASSQAGGLGNTEAFF.